The T cell receptor (beta chain) under discussion was sequenced for a study of cytomegalovirus exposure and HLA in healthy donors. As concerns this clone: Its target is not known.

Study results and caveats: A list of roughly 180 TCR beta chains associated with cytomegalovirus was given.

Profiled with immunoSEQ multiplex PCR; TCRdb holds only in-frame clones, not every one. The table shows around 140,000 clones, with around 90% occurring only once. Sequencing was performed on PBMCs. The receptor comes from a young man in good health and CMV-seropositive.

The CDR3 bases are TGTGCCAGCAAGGAGGGGCTCGGATCCTACGAGCAGTACTTC. It yields the protein CASKEGLGSYEQYF. J is TRBJ2-7 and V is TRBV13; TRBD2 is a possible D gene (6 bases). Germline V CDR1 and CDR2: PRHDT, FYEKMQ (reference sequence). The ends were cut back, 7 bases at V and 1 base at J, with 14 bases in the middle. There are 14 residues in the CDR3. Based on the CDR3 plus reference TRBV13 and TRBJ2-7, the full variable domain is AAGVIQSPRHLIKEKRETATLKCYPIPRHDTVYWYQQGPGQDPQFLISFYEKMQSDKGSIPDRFSAQQFSDYHSELNMSSLELGDSALYFCASKEGLGSYEQYFGPGTRLTVT.